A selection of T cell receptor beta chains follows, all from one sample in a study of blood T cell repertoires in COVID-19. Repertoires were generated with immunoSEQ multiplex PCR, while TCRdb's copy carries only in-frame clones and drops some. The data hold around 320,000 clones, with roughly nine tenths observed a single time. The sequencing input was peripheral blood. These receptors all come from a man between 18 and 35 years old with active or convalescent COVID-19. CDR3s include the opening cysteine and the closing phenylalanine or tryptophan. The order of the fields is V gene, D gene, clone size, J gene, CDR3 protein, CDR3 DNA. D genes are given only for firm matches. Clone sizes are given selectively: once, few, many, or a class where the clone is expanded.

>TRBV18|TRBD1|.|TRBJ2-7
CASSPGQGIHEQYF
TGTGCCAGCTCACCGGGACAGGGGATCCACGAGCAGTACTTC
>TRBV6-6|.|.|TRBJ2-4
CASSYVAGRAKNIQYF
TGTGCCAGCAGTTACGTGGCAGGGCGAGCCAAAAACATTCAGTACTTC
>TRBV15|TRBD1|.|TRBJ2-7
CATSRDRDDEQYF
TGTGCCACCAGCAGGGACAGGGACGATGAGCAGTACTTC
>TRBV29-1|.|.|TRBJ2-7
CSVATRSEQYF
TGCAGCGTTGCCACTAGAAGCGAGCAGTACTTC
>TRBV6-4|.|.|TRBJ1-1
CASTQTAGNTEAFF
TGTGCCAGCACCCAGACAGCAGGGAACACTGAAGCTTTCTTT
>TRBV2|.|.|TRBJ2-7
CASRGTWSSYEQYF
TGTGCCAGCAGGGGGACTTGGAGCTCCTACGAGCAGTACTTC
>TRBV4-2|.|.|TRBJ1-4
CASSQDSGDNEKLFF
TGTGCCAGCAGCCAAGATTCAGGTGATAATGAAAAACTGTTTTTT
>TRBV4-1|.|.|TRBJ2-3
CASSQGRAFRAYTDTQYF
TGCGCCAGCAGCCAAGGTCGCGCCTTCAGGGCTTACACAGATACGCAGTATTTT
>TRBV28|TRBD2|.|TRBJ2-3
CASSLYLAGSQATQYF
TGTGCCAGCAGTTTATATCTAGCGGGAAGTCAGGCTACGCAGTATTTT
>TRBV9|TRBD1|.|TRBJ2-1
CASSVGDRENEQFF
TGTGCCAGCAGCGTAGGGGACAGGGAAAATGAGCAGTTCTTC
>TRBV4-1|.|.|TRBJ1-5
CASSRSGGSNQPQHF
TGCGCCAGCAGCCGTTCGGGGGGTAGCAATCAGCCCCAGCATTTT
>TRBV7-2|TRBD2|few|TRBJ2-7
CASSTGLAGSYEQYF
TGTGCCAGCAGCACGGGACTAGCGGGGTCCTACGAGCAGTACTTC
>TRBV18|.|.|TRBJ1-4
CASSSMAGYEKLFF
TGTGCCAGCTCATCGATGGCGGGGTATGAAAAACTGTTTTTT
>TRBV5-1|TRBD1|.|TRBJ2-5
CASSLARQGLGETQYF
TGCGCCAGCAGCTTGGCTCGACAGGGTCTGGGAGAGACCCAGTACTTC
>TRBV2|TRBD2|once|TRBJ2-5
CATAGTSGLQETQYF
TGTGCCACCGCCGGGACTAGCGGCCTCCAAGAGACCCAGTACTTC
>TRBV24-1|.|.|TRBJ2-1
CATSDYLGGGSYNEQFF
TGTGCCACCAGTGATTACCTCGGGGGAGGCTCCTACAATGAGCAGTTCTTC
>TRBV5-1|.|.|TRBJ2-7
CASSTPGSLEQYF
TGCGCCAGCAGCACCCCAGGGTCGTTGGAGCAGTACTTC
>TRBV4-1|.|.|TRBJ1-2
CASSQDLSLNYGYTF
TGCGCCAGCAGCCAAGATTTGAGTCTTAACTATGGCTACACCTTC
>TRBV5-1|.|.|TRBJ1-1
CASSLSASLPEAFF
TGCGCCAGCAGTCTGTCCGCCAGTCTGCCTGAAGCTTTCTTT
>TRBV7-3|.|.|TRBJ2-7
CASSLIRAGRNEQYF
TGTGCCAGCAGCTTAATCCGGGCAGGGCGGAACGAGCAGTACTTC
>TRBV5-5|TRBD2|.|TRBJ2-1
CASSLRSASGYVGYNEQFF
TGTGCCAGCAGCTTACGCTCGGCTAGCGGGTATGTAGGTTACAATGAGCAGTTCTTC
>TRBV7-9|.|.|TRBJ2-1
CASSPTRGNEQFF
TGTGCCAGCAGCCCCACCAGGGGCAATGAGCAGTTCTTC
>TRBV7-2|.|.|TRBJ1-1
CASSFSSSTEAFF
TGTGCCAGCAGCTTTAGCAGTTCCACTGAAGCTTTCTTT
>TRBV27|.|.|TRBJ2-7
CASGSGPPYEQYF
TGTGCCAGTGGTTCAGGGCCCCCCTACGAGCAGTACTTC
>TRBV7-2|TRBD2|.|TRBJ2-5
CASSRRLAGGRETQYF
TGTGCCAGCAGCCGCCGACTAGCGGGGGGGCGAGAGACCCAGTACTTC
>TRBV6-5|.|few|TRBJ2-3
CASRRAPADTQYF
TGTGCCAGCAGGCGGGCGCCCGCAGATACGCAGTATTTT
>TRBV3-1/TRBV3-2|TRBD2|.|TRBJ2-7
CASSHTSDNFYEQYF
TGTGCCAGCAGCCATACTAGCGACAATTTCTACGAGCAGTACTTC
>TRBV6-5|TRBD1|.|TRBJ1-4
CASRTTGSEKLFF
TGTGCCAGCAGGACGACAGGGAGTGAAAAACTGTTTTTT
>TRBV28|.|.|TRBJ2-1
CASRPEREYNEQFF
TGTGCCAGCAGGCCGGAGAGGGAATACAATGAGCAGTTCTTC
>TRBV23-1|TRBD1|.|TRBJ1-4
CASSPPADREITTNEKLFF
TGCGCCAGCAGTCCGCCGGCGGACAGGGAGATTACAACTAATGAAAAACTGTTTTTT
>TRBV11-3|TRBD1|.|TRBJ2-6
CASSLDGTGFSGANVLTF
TGTGCCAGCAGCTTAGACGGGACAGGTTTTTCTGGGGCCAACGTCCTGACTTTC
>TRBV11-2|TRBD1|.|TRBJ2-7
CASSPIGTGGTYEQYF
TGTGCCAGCAGCCCGATCGGGACAGGGGGAACCTACGAGCAGTACTTC
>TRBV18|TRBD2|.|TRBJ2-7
CASSPPWGGNEQYF
TGTGCCAGCTCACCACCGTGGGGAGGGAACGAGCAGTACTTC
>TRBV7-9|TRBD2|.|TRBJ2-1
CASSLAAGGYYNEQFF
TGTGCCAGCAGCTTAGCGGCGGGGGGTTATTACAATGAGCAGTTCTTC
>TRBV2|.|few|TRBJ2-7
CASSEFGSYEQYF
TGTGCCAGCAGTGAATTTGGCAGCTACGAGCAGTACTTC
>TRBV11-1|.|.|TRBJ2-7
CASSPHRDEQYF
TGTGCCAGCAGCCCCCACAGGGACGAGCAGTACTTC
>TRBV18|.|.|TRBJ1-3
CASSASGTWGNTIYF
TGTGCCAGCTCAGCCTCAGGAACTTGGGGAAACACCATATATTTT
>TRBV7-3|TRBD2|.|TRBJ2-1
CASSLMGTSVGQQFF
TGTGCCAGCAGCTTAATGGGGACTAGCGTTGGGCAGCAGTTCTTC
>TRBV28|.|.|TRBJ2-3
CASSWHSFTDTQYF
TGTGCCAGCAGTTGGCACAGTTTCACAGATACGCAGTATTTT
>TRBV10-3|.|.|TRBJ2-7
CAISQGYEQYF
TGTGCCATCAGTCAGGGCTACGAGCAGTACTTC
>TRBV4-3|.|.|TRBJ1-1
CASSQSSPGMNTEAFF
TGCGCCAGCAGTCAATCGTCCCCAGGCATGAACACTGAAGCTTTCTTT
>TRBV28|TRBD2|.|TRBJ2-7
CASRGGSYEQYF
TGTGCCAGCCGCGGGGGGAGTTACGAGCAGTACTTC
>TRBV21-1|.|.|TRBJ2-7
CASSNPGDYEQYF
TGTGCCAGCAGCAATCCGGGAGATTACGAGCAGTACTTC
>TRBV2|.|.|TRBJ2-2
CASSEKPGLNTGELFF
TGTGCCAGCAGTGAAAAGCCAGGGTTGAACACCGGGGAGCTGTTTTTT
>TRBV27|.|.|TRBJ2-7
CASSLTSSYEQYF
TGTGCCAGCAGTTTGACTAGCTCCTACGAGCAGTACTTC
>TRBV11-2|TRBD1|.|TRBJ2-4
CASSLVQGAFDPTKNIQYF
TGTGCCAGCAGCTTAGTACAGGGGGCCTTTGACCCAACCAAAAACATTCAGTACTTC
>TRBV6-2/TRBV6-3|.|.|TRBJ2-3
CASSYPQGRETQYF
TGTGCCAGCAGTTACCCACAGGGGCGGGAAACGCAGTATTTT
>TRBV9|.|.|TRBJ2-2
CASSVARGTGELFF
TGTGCCAGCAGCGTAGCAAGGGGAACCGGGGAGCTGTTTTTT
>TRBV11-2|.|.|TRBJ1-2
CASSVGRTLRHGYTF
TGTGCCAGCAGCGTGGGGAGGACCCTAAGGCATGGCTACACCTTC
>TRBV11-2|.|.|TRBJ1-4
CASTTQGLNEKLFF
TGTGCCAGCACCACACAAGGACTTAATGAAAAACTGTTTTTT
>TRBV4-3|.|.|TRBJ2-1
CASSQVGGGQFNEQFF
TGCGCCAGCAGCCAAGTAGGGGGGGGCCAGTTCAATGAGCAGTTCTTC
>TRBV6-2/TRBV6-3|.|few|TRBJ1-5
CASSSEARGNQPQHF
TGTGCCAGCAGTTCCGAGGCGAGGGGGAATCAGCCCCAGCATTTT
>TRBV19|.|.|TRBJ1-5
CASSIDPGWDQPQHF
TGTGCCAGTAGTATAGATCCGGGATGGGATCAGCCCCAGCATTTT
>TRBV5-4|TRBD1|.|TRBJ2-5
CASSSPGTGRETQYF
TGTGCCAGCAGCTCCCCCGGGACAGGGAGGGAGACCCAGTACTTC
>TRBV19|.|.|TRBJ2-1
CASVGGVDHEQFF
TGTGCCAGTGTAGGGGGGGTAGACCATGAGCAGTTCTTC
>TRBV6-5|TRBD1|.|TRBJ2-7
CASSLGQGGEQYF
TGTGCCAGCAGCCTCGGACAGGGAGGCGAGCAGTACTTC
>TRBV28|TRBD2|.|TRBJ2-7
CASSLPGLESFEQYF
TGTGCCAGCAGTTTACCGGGACTAGAATCATTCGAGCAGTACTTC
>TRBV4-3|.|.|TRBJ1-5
CASSQGKGGNQPQHF
TGCGCCAGCAGCCAAGGGAAGGGAGGCAATCAGCCCCAGCATTTT
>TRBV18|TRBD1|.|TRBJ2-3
CASSSLPGQNTDTQYF
TGTGCCAGCTCGTCCCTTCCGGGACAGAACACAGATACGCAGTATTTT